This T cell receptor (beta chain) is drawn from a study of identical twins. This CDR3 is built from 14 residues. V lost 6 bases and J lost 4, with 14 bases in between. TCRdb itself ran the 5' RACE reads through MiXCR, one entry per CDR3 protein. The profile shows 200,000 to 250,000 distinct CDR3 sequences, about 13% of them singletons. In addition, the sample was reused for a study of yellow fever vaccine responses in identical twins. That work contributes: Reportedly, the response of twins' T cells to the vaccine seemed partly convergent, partly personalized.

The origin of this receptor is a young woman in good health. V is TRBV12-3 or TRBV12-4 and J is TRBJ2-3; D may correspond to TRBD1 or TRBD2 (5 bases each). The source material was memory (CD45RO+) T cells sorted from blood. The CDR3 DNA reads as TGTGCCAGCAGCCGCAGGTCGGGGCCAGATACGCAGTATTTT. This encodes CASSRRSGPDTQYF.